One sample yielded the 14 T cell receptor beta chains listed below, sequenced in a study of cytomegalovirus exposure and HLA in healthy donors (dated by TCRdb to about 2017). The library relied on the immunoSEQ multiplex PCR assay. A mixture of 60 forward primers for TCR Vbeta segments and 13 reverse primers for TCR Jbeta segments was used in the multiplex PCR. Not all clones reach the TCRdb copy of this immuneACCESS table, which keeps in-frame sequences only. Checked studies attribute under half of the gap to unresolved V genes and leave the rest unexplained. Across this sample there are some 110,000 clones, with approximately 9.4% seen only once. The ten largest make up less than 4% of the sample. The sample was PBMCs. These receptors all come from a man aged 25 to 45 in good health and CMV-seronegative.

The rearrangement uses TRBV25-1 and TRBJ1-5; 11 bases agree with TRBD1. CDR1 is MGHDK, CDR2 SYGVNS, per germline. CDR3 size: 16 residues. V lost 3 bases, J lost 1 base, and 2 bases stayed unmatched. The CDR3 spells CASSDGTGGSNQPQHF. The CDR3, as DNA: TGTGCCAGCAGTGACGGGACAGGGGGAAGCAATCAGCCCCAGCATTTT.

This rearrangement joins TRBV27 to TRBJ1-2; 10 bases are shared with TRBD1. Germline V gives CDR1 MNHEY, CDR2 SMNVEV (reference sequence). The CDR3 totals 14 residues. Germline trimming cut 2 bases from V and 6 bases from J; bases unmatched to any gene: 3. CDR3 residues: CASSLSGTGDGYTF. CDR3 in DNA: TGTGCCAGCAGTTTAAGCGGGACAGGGGATGGCTACACCTTC.

This clone was found a few times. The chain is built from TRBV28 and TRBJ2-1, with a weak D call TRBD2 (5 bases). CDR1 MDHEN and CDR2 SYDVKM come from the germline V gene. The V gene lost 7 bases and the J gene lost 5 bases, with 24 bases spanning the gap. This CDR3 is 17 amino acids long. CDR3: CASTPPLGEIRHNEQFF. For the CDR3, the DNA is TGTGCCAGCACCCCACCACTGGGAGAAATCCGCCACAATGAGCAGTTCTTC.

For the CDR3, the DNA is TGTGCCAGCGGCCGGGACAGGGCTGATCAGCCCCAGCATTTT. Protein product: CASGRDRADQPQHF. The chain joins TRBV27 to TRBJ1-5; 9 bases map to TRBD1. The CDR3 loop spans 14 amino acids. V shed 8 bases and J 5 bases; nucleotides not matched to a gene: 7. Germline assignment: CDR1 MNHEY and CDR2 SMNVEV (reference sequence).

This clone was observed a handful of times. The V call is TRBV19, the J call TRBJ2-4; 10 bases match TRBD1. Germline CDR1 LNHDA, CDR2 SQIVND (reference sequence). After removal of 6 bases from V and 13 bases from J, the junction contained 12 bases not matched to a gene. This CDR3 region has 14 residues. The CDR3 DNA follows: TGTGCCAGTAGCAGGTCCCGGGACAGGGGCCGACAGTACTTC. Protein product: CASSRSRDRGRQYF. Using reference TRBV19 and TRBJ2-4 for the parts outside the CDR3, the full variable domain is DGGITQSPKYLFRKEGQNVTLSCEQNLNHDAMYWYRQDPGQGLRLIYYSQIVNDFQKGDIAEGYSVSREKKESFPLTVTSAQKNPTAFYLCASSRSRDRGRQYFGAGTRLSVL.

This clone has just a few counts. The J gene is TRBJ1-2, the V gene TRBV29-1; weak D call: TRBD1 (6 bases). V was clipped by 8 bases and J by 3 bases, with 10 bases between them. The CDR3 runs 11 residues. Germline CDR1 and CDR2: SQVTM and ANQGSEA. The CDR3 coding sequence is TGCAGCCACAGGGTGGACTATGGCTACACCTTC. It encodes CSHRVDYGYTF. The whole variable domain, remainder taken from reference TRBV29-1 and TRBJ1-2, is SAVISQKPSRDICQRGTSLTIQCQVDSQVTMMFWYRQQPGQSLTLIATANQGSEATYESGFVIDKFPISRPNLTFSTLTVSNMSPEDSSIYLCSHRVDYGYTFGSGTRLTVV.

V is TRBV6-5 and J is TRBJ1-4; D is unresolved. Germline CDR1 MNHEY, CDR2 SVGAGI. CDR3 length: 16 amino acids. Trimming removed 4 bases from V and 0 bases from J, with 12 bases in between. The CDR3, as DNA: TGTGCCAGCAGTTTCCGACACCCCCCAACTAATGAAAAACTGTTTTTT. Its translation: CASSFRHPPTNEKLFF.

This chain links TRBV6-5 with TRBJ1-1; 7 bases map to TRBD1. V shed 4 bases, J shed 5 bases, and the junction held 13 bases outside the gene matches. CDR1 is MNHEY and CDR2 is SVGAGI in the germline V gene. The CDR3 sequence is 16 residues long. CDR3 region: CASSSPLQGILTEAFF. The CDR3 nucleotides are TGTGCCAGCAGTTCCCCATTACAGGGGATTTTGACTGAAGCTTTCTTT.

The chain joins TRBV6-5 to TRBJ1-4; D gene uncertain. The CDR3 contains 12 residues. The V end was cut by 0 bases, the J end by 8 bases, with 4 bases between. Germline V lookup: CDR1 MNHEY, CDR2 SVGAGI. The CDR3 sequence is CASSYSREKLFF. CDR3 DNA sequence: TGTGCCAGCAGTTACTCGAGGGAAAAACTGTTTTTT.

The table lists this clone with a few counts. The chain uses TRBV4-1 and TRBJ2-1, with 11 bases lining up with TRBD2. With V trimmed by 3 bases and J by 3 bases, 4 bases remained unmatched. Germline V gene data show CDR1 as MGHRA and CDR2 as YSYEKL. This CDR3 comprises 16 residues. The CDR3 sequence is CASSQPSGRLYNEQFF. The CDR3 DNA reads TGCGCCAGCAGCCAGCCTAGCGGGAGGCTCTACAATGAGCAGTTCTTC.

V is TRBV19 and J is TRBJ1-6; possible D gene TRBD1, 6 bases. Germline V lookup: CDR1 LNHDA, CDR2 SQIVND (reference sequence). Deletions cut 3 bases from V and 9 bases from J, with 9 bases between. The CDR3 length is 13 residues. CDR3 loop: CASSIAGVSPLHF. The CDR3 DNA reads TGTGCCAGTAGTATTGCAGGGGTTTCACCCCTCCACTTT.

This clone was detected only a few times. The chain's CDR3 is CASSQVLTGQLNTEAFF. DNA of the CDR3: TGCGCCAGCAGCCAAGTTCTGACAGGGCAACTGAACACTGAAGCTTTCTTT. The gene calls are TRBV4-1 and TRBJ1-1; 7 positions match TRBD1. Unmatched junction bases numbered 8, after V lost 1 base and J lost 0 bases. CDR3 length: 17 residues. The germline V gene has CDR1 MGHRA and CDR2 YSYEKL.

The chain has TRBV7-9 and TRBJ2-3; 7 bases fit TRBD2. CDR1 is SEHNR and CDR2 is FQNEAQ in the germline V gene (reference sequence). This CDR3 has 15 residues. Germline trimming cut 2 bases from V and 5 bases from J; bases unmatched to any gene: 7. CDR3 residues: CASSLSGTMVDTQYF. The CDR3 nucleotides read TGTGCCAGCAGCTTATCCGGGACTATGGTAGATACGCAGTATTTT.

This clone was observed a handful of times. The J gene is TRBJ2-2, the V gene TRBV9, with 9 bases fitting TRBD1. The CDR3 extends over 16 amino acids. Trimming cost V 4 bases and J 5 bases; bases outside gene matches: 9. CDR1 is SGDLS, CDR2 YYNGEE, per germline. The CDR3 loop reads CASSPRGQGRTGELFF. The CDR3 DNA is TGTGCCAGCAGCCCCCGCGGACAGGGGAGGACCGGGGAGCTGTTTTTT.